The 15 T cell receptor beta chains presented below share a single source sample, sequenced in a study of T cells after somatic rescue of genetic block. Libraries were prepared by immunoSEQ multiplex PCR; TCRdb keeps only in-frame clonotypes and omits some of them. The sample has roughly 51,000 clones, roughly 96% seen once. Source material: peripheral blood mononuclear cells (PBMCs). The receptors were gathered from a child less than two years old.

The V gene is TRBV7-9, the J gene TRBJ2-5, with 7 bases lining up with TRBD2. The V and J ends lost 2 bases and 6 bases, in that order; junction bases with no gene match: 9. From germline, CDR1 is SEHNR and CDR2 FQNEAQ (reference sequence). The CDR3 has 15 residues. The CDR3 is CASSLKAGVGQTQYF. The CDR3 bases are TGTGCCAGCAGCTTAAAGGCGGGAGTCGGACAGACCCAGTACTTC.

The chain carries TRBV5-6 and TRBJ2-1; 7 bases are shared with TRBD2. Germline lookup yields CDR1 SGHDT and CDR2 YYEEEE. V was pared by 3 bases and J by 5 bases, with 2 bases of the junction left unmatched. There are 13 residues in the CDR3. CDR3 in amino acids: CASSSGLDNEQFF. Written as DNA, the CDR3 is TGTGCCAGCAGCTCTGGACTAGACAATGAGCAGTTCTTC.

This chain joins TRBV7-2 and TRBJ2-6, with TRBD1 identical over 7 bases. The CDR3 is made up of 15 amino acids. The trim removed 2 bases at V and 2 bases at J, leaving 0 bases unmatched. Germline V gives CDR1 SGHTA, CDR2 FQGNSA. The CDR3 sequence: CASSLQGAGANVLTF. As DNA, the CDR3 is TGTGCCAGCAGCTTACAGGGGGCTGGGGCCAACGTCCTGACTTTC.

The V and J genes are TRBV5-1 and TRBJ2-3; weak D call: TRBD1 (5 bases). Germline loops: CDR1 SGHRS, CDR2 YFSETQ. This CDR3 has 15 amino acids. The germline V and J ends were trimmed by 1 base and 2 bases, with 11 bases remaining between them. For the CDR3, the DNA is TGCGCCAGCAGCTTGCGGCAGGGTAACACAGATACGCAGTATTTT. Its translation: CASSLRQGNTDTQYF.

The rearrangement links TRBV9 to TRBJ2-1; D may be TRBD1 or TRBD2 (5 bases each). V lost 1 base and J lost 6, with 8 bases in between. Germline lookup yields CDR1 SGDLS and CDR2 YYNGEE. The CDR3 runs 13 residues. The CDR3 DNA sequence: TGTGCCAGCAGCGTACCCGGGGCCAATGAGCAGTTCTTC. Its protein product is CASSVPGANEQFF.

This sequence joins TRBV10-3 and TRBJ2-7; 7 bases fit TRBD1. CDR1 ENHRY and CDR2 SYGVKD come from the germline V gene. With 7 bases clipped from V and 7 bases from J, the junction kept 10 bases outside the gene matches. CDR3 length: 13 residues. The CDR3: CAITPTGQGEQYF. CDR3 DNA: TGTGCCATCACCCCGACAGGGCAGGGGGAGCAGTACTTC.

The gene calls are TRBV28 and TRBJ2-3, with 10 bases matching TRBD2. Germline CDR1 is MDHEN and CDR2 is SYDVKM. The V segment lost 3 bases and the J segment 4 bases; nucleotides outside the gene matches: 10. CDR3 length: 17 amino acids. The CDR3 sequence: CASSFEESGRAPDTQYF. The DNA of the CDR3 is TGTGCCAGCAGTTTTGAAGAAAGCGGGAGGGCCCCAGATACGCAGTATTTT.

The V gene is TRBV5-1, the J gene TRBJ2-7, with D unclear. Germline V lookup: CDR1 SGHRS, CDR2 YFSETQ. Trimming removed 0 bases at V and 2 bases at J, with 9 bases between. The CDR3 has 14 amino acids. The CDR3 loop is CASSLAGRAYEQYF. The CDR3 nucleotides are TGCGCCAGCAGCTTGGCCGGAAGGGCCTACGAGCAGTACTTC.

J is TRBJ2-3 and V is TRBV19, with 8 nucleotides matching TRBD2. J was trimmed by 5 bases and V by 4 bases; bases with no gene match: 11. Germline CDR1 LNHDA, CDR2 SQIVND (reference sequence). The CDR3 loop spans 16 amino acids. The CDR3 reads CASSTASGGRRDTQYF. The CDR3, as DNA: TGTGCCAGTAGTACCGCTTCGGGAGGGCGTAGAGATACGCAGTATTTT.

This rearrangement joins TRBV4-1 to TRBJ1-1; the D is unclear. This CDR3 has 13 residues. Trimming removed 6 bases at V and 1 base at J, with 9 bases between. Germline V gene data show CDR1 as MGHRA and CDR2 as YSYEKL. This CDR3 reads CASRLGRNTEAFF. DNA of the CDR3: TGCGCCAGCAGACTCGGGCGGAACACTGAAGCTTTCTTT.

Here the CDR3 reads CASSLETQYF. The DNA for the CDR3 is TGCGCCAGCAGTTTAGAGACCCAGTACTTC. V is TRBV5-1 and J is TRBJ2-5; no reliable D call. Germline values: CDR1 SGHRS, CDR2 YFSETQ. V lost 5 bases, J lost 4 bases, and 3 bases lay in between. The CDR3 is 10 amino acids. Based on the CDR3 plus reference TRBV5-1 and TRBJ2-5, the full variable domain is KAGVTQTPRYLIKTRGQQVTLSCSPISGHRSVSWYQQTPGQGLQFLFEYFSETQRNKGNFPGRFSGRQFSNSRSEMNVSTLELGDSALYLCASSLETQYFGPGTRLLVL.

This rearrangement joins TRBV2 to TRBJ2-2; 7 bases align to TRBD1. This CDR3 has 16 amino acids. Per the germline V gene, CDR1 is SNHLY and CDR2 is FYNNEI. The ends lost 7 bases at V and 4 bases at J; junction bases unmatched: 12. CDR3 sequence: CASTRQGGLATGELFF. The CDR3 coding sequence is TGTGCCAGCACTAGACAGGGCGGCTTAGCCACCGGGGAGCTGTTTTTT.

The chain joins TRBV28 to TRBJ2-1; D is perhaps TRBD2 (5 bases). V was pared by 2 bases and J by 5 bases, with 10 bases between. The CDR3 has 14 amino acids. The V gene's germline CDR1 is MDHEN and CDR2 SYDVKM. The CDR3 loop reads CASSLKRKNNEQFF. The CDR3 nucleotides read TGTGCCAGCAGTTTAAAGCGGAAAAACAATGAGCAGTTCTTC.

As DNA, the CDR3 is TGTGCCAGCAGGGATAGCGGGAGCACAGATACGCAGTATTTT. It encodes CASRDSGSTDTQYF. This chain connects TRBV5-4 to TRBJ2-3, with TRBD2 matching over 7 bases. Germline trimming cut 5 bases from V and 0 bases from J; bases unmatched to any gene: 3. There are 14 residues in the CDR3. The V gene's germline CDR1 is SGHNT and CDR2 YYREEE (reference sequence).

The chain uses TRBV2 and TRBJ2-3; no reliable D call. Trimming removed 3 bases from V and 5 bases from J, with 12 bases in between. The V gene's germline CDR1 is SNHLY and CDR2 FYNNEI. The CDR3 is 14 amino acids. For the CDR3, the DNA is TGTGCCAGCAGTGACGACCCTCGGAGAGATACGCAGTATTTT. Translated, it gives CASSDDPRRDTQYF.